The rows below give T cell receptor beta chains drawn from one sample of a study of cytomegalovirus exposure and HLA in healthy donors. TCRdb's copy holds only in-frame clones and misses some; the assay was immunoSEQ multiplex PCR. The sample has roughly 150,000 clones, approximately 82% seen once. The sample was PBMCs. Receptors originate from a man aged 30 to 39 in good health and CMV-seropositive. The CDR3 runs from the conserved cysteine through the conserved F or W. The order of the fields is D gene, clone size, V gene, J gene, CDR3 protein, CDR3 DNA. D genes are given only for firm matches. Clone size, where shown, is once, few, many, or a class for clones that have expanded.

>NA|NA|TRBV7-2|TRBJ1-1
CASSLTRTEAFF
TGTGCCAGCAGCTTAACACGCACTGAAGCTTTCTTT
>NA|NA|TRBV5-1|TRBJ2-7
CASSQQGFTYEQYF
TGCGCCAGCAGCCAACAGGGCTTTACCTACGAGCAGTACTTC
>NA|NA|TRBV4-2|TRBJ2-3
CASSQRRGDTQYF
TGTGCCAGCAGCCAACGTCGAGGGGATACGCAGTATTTT
>TRBD1|NA|TRBV2|TRBJ1-2
CASNPGGDYGYTF
TGTGCCAGCAACCCAGGGGGCGACTATGGCTACACCTTC
>TRBD1|NA|TRBV30|TRBJ1-1
CAWSPGGAAFF
TGTGCCTGGAGTCCAGGGGGCGCAGCTTTCTTT
>NA|NA|TRBV15|TRBJ2-3
CATSRVSPSPTDTQYF
TGTGCCACCAGCAGAGTTTCCCCATCCCCCACAGATACGCAGTATTTT
>NA|few|TRBV29-1|TRBJ2-5
CSAAAVQETQYF
TGCAGCGCGGCGGCCGTACAAGAGACCCAGTACTTC
>TRBD1|NA|TRBV11-2|TRBJ1-4
CASSPTGPNEKLFF
TGTGCCAGCAGCCCGACAGGGCCTAATGAAAAACTGTTTTTT
>TRBD1|once|TRBV30|TRBJ1-2
CACSKTGGLGYTF
TGTGCCTGTTCAAAGACAGGGGGTTTAGGCTACACCTTC
>TRBD2|NA|TRBV7-9|TRBJ2-3
CASSSRTSGRTDTQYF
TGTGCCAGCAGCTCCCGGACTAGCGGGAGAACAGATACGCAGTATTTT
>NA|NA|TRBV7-9|TRBJ1-1
CASSLGRGWDTEAFF
TGTGCCAGCAGCTTAGGCAGAGGATGGGACACTGAAGCTTTCTTT
>TRBD1|NA|TRBV6-1|TRBJ2-7
CASTEGRGFTYEQYF
TGTGCCAGCACCGAGGGCAGGGGGTTTACCTACGAGCAGTACTTC